A selection of T cell receptor beta chains follows, all from one sample in a study of OX40 agonist ivuxolimab in advanced cancers. Only in-frame clones appear in the TCRdb table, and some are missing; sequencing was by immunoSEQ multiplex PCR. The repertoire includes about 54,000 clones, approximately 80% of them detected once, and roughly 4.5% sits in the top ten. The sequenced sample was CD4+ or CD8+ T cells sorted from blood, obtained in a trial of the OX40 agonist ivuxolimab. The receptors were sampled from an adult with an advanced solid tumor such as melanoma, head and neck, liver or kidney cancer. Each CDR3 is given with its conserved first and last residue. A D gene is named only where the DNA matches it firmly. Some rows have no size entry. The others give once, few or many, or a class for an expanded clone.

J: TRBJ2-7; size: -; V: TRBV7-3; D: TRBD2; CDR3: CASSLQLREVSGEQYF; DNA: TGTGCCAGCAGCTTACAATTACGGGAGGTGTCGGGAGAGCAGTACTTC
J: TRBJ1-5; size: -; V: TRBV5-1; D: TRBD1; CDR3: CASSQTGGSEPQHF; DNA: TGCGCCAGCAGCCAAACAGGGGGCAGCGAGCCCCAGCATTTT
J: TRBJ1-1; size: -; V: TRBV11-2; D: -; CDR3: CASSQYAGGTEAFF; DNA: TGTGCCAGCAGCCAGTATGCGGGGGGCACTGAAGCTTTCTTT
J: TRBJ2-5; size: -; V: TRBV5-1; D: TRBD2; CDR3: CASSLTSGFQETQYF; DNA: TGCGCCAGCAGCTTAACTAGCGGATTTCAAGAGACCCAGTACTTC
J: TRBJ2-2; size: -; V: TRBV4-2; D: -; CDR3: CASSQDRGTGELFF; DNA: TGTGCCAGCAGCCAAGATCGGGGTACCGGGGAGCTGTTTTTT
J: TRBJ2-3; size: -; V: TRBV29-1; D: -; CDR3: CSVKAGSGTDTQYF; DNA: TGCAGCGTTAAGGCGGGGTCGGGCACAGATACGCAGTATTTT
J: TRBJ2-3; size: -; V: TRBV7-3; D: TRBD2; CDR3: CASSLDVAGAIEDTQYF; DNA: TGTGCCAGCAGCTTAGACGTAGCGGGAGCGATAGAAGATACGCAGTATTTT
J: TRBJ1-5; size: -; V: TRBV12-5; D: -; CDR3: CASGLFGGAGNQPQHF; DNA: TGTGCTAGTGGTTTGTTTGGGGGCGCGGGAAATCAGCCCCAGCATTTT
J: TRBJ2-3; size: -; V: TRBV7-2; D: -; CDR3: CASSSGYTQYF; DNA: TGTGCCAGCAGTTCGGGGTATACGCAGTATTTT
J: TRBJ2-1; size: -; V: TRBV28; D: -; CDR3: CASWSPIGNEQFF; DNA: TGTGCCAGCTGGTCACCAATCGGCAATGAGCAGTTCTTC
J: TRBJ2-4; size: -; V: TRBV19; D: TRBD1; CDR3: CASSPGQGNIQYF; DNA: TGTGCCAGTAGTCCCGGACAGGGAAACATTCAGTACTTC
J: TRBJ2-3; size: few; V: TRBV10-3; D: -; CDR3: CAISGVTDTQYF; DNA: TGTGCCATCAGCGGGGTCACAGATACGCAGTATTTT
J: TRBJ1-1; size: -; V: TRBV6-1; D: TRBD1; CDR3: CASGDSSTATEAFF; DNA: TGTGCCAGCGGGGACAGCTCGACGGCCACTGAAGCTTTCTTT
J: TRBJ1-1; size: -; V: TRBV28; D: -; CDR3: CASSLIRGRPGTEAFF; DNA: TGTGCCAGCAGTTTAATTAGGGGTCGGCCTGGAACTGAAGCTTTCTTT
J: TRBJ2-2; size: -; V: TRBV7-2; D: -; CDR3: CASSLRARASGELFF; DNA: TGTGCCAGCAGCCTGCGGGCCAGGGCGTCCGGGGAGCTGTTTTTT
J: TRBJ1-5; size: -; V: TRBV4-3; D: TRBD1; CDR3: CASSLYRGGNQPQHF; DNA: TGCGCCAGCAGCCTTTACAGGGGAGGCAATCAGCCCCAGCATTTT
J: TRBJ2-7; size: -; V: TRBV2; D: -; CDR3: CASGRDGGIHEQYF; DNA: TGTGCCAGCGGCAGGGATGGGGGCATCCACGAGCAGTACTTC
J: TRBJ2-7; size: -; V: TRBV19; D: TRBD2; CDR3: CASSNSGGSYEQYF; DNA: TGTGCCAGTAGTAACAGCGGGGGCTCCTACGAGCAGTACTTC
J: TRBJ2-7; size: -; V: TRBV28; D: -; CDR3: CASGPLRGRALYEQYF; DNA: TGTGCCAGCGGCCCTCTGAGGGGGAGGGCTCTCTACGAGCAGTACTTC
J: TRBJ2-1; size: -; V: TRBV7-2; D: TRBD1; CDR3: CASSRTGGASSYNEQFF; DNA: TGTGCCAGCAGCCGGACAGGGGGGGCGAGCTCCTACAATGAGCAGTTCTTC
J: TRBJ1-5; size: -; V: TRBV5-8; D: -; CDR3: CASSRRGDQPQHF; DNA: TGTGCCAGCAGTCGGCGTGGGGATCAGCCCCAGCATTTT
J: TRBJ2-2; size: -; V: TRBV6-1; D: -; CDR3: CASSSKWGNTGELFF; DNA: TGTGCCAGCTCGTCTAAATGGGGGAACACCGGGGAGCTGTTTTTT
J: TRBJ2-7; size: -; V: TRBV30; D: -; CDR3: CAWGPQSYEQYF; DNA: TGTGCCTGGGGCCCTCAGTCCTACGAGCAGTACTTC
J: TRBJ2-7; size: -; V: TRBV28; D: -; CDR3: CATSASPLVEQYF; DNA: TGTGCCACCTCCGCTAGCCCTTTAGTCGAGCAGTACTTC
J: TRBJ2-3; size: -; V: TRBV4-3; D: TRBD2; CDR3: CASSQATLAGGGTDTQYF; DNA: TGCGCCAGCAGCCAAGCAACACTAGCGGGGGGCGGCACAGATACGCAGTATTTT
J: TRBJ2-7; size: -; V: TRBV5-5; D: -; CDR3: CASSSGPYYEQYF; DNA: TGTGCCAGCAGTTCCGGGCCATACTACGAGCAGTACTTC
J: TRBJ2-1; size: -; V: TRBV5-4; D: -; CDR3: CASSRPASVDNEQFF; DNA: TGTGCCAGCAGCAGGCCCGCCTCGGTAGACAATGAGCAGTTCTTC
J: TRBJ1-1; size: -; V: TRBV6-6; D: -; CDR3: CASRATVDRAEAFF; DNA: TGTGCCAGTAGGGCCACAGTGGATCGCGCTGAAGCTTTCTTT
J: TRBJ1-5; size: -; V: TRBV28; D: -; CDR3: CASSLGPAQPQHF; DNA: TGTGCCAGCAGTTTAGGTCCAGCCCAGCCCCAGCATTTT
J: TRBJ2-7; size: -; V: TRBV2; D: TRBD2; CDR3: CASETSGGVEQYF; DNA: TGTGCCAGCGAAACTAGCGGGGGGGTCGAGCAGTACTTC
J: TRBJ2-2; size: -; V: TRBV30; D: -; CDR3: CAWIRQTNTGELFF; DNA: TGTGCCTGGATTAGGCAGACGAACACCGGGGAGCTGTTTTTT
J: TRBJ1-1; size: -; V: TRBV10-3; D: -; CDR3: CAISESRAPNTEAFF; DNA: TGTGCCATCAGTGAGTCGAGGGCCCCGAACACTGAAGCTTTCTTT
J: TRBJ1-2; size: -; V: TRBV1; D: -; CDR3: CTSSRDRGGGGYTF; DNA: TGCACCAGCAGCCGAGACAGGGGCGGGGGTGGCTACACCTTC
J: TRBJ2-1; size: -; V: TRBV6-5; D: TRBD2; CDR3: CASSQSSGNYNEQFF; DNA: TGTGCCAGCAGTCAGAGTAGCGGGAACTACAATGAGCAGTTCTTC
J: TRBJ2-6; size: -; V: TRBV18; D: -; CDR3: CASSADSGVRHSGANVLTF; DNA: TGTGCCAGCTCAGCCGATTCAGGCGTTAGACACTCTGGGGCCAACGTCCTGACTTTC
J: TRBJ1-1; size: -; V: TRBV27; D: -; CDR3: CASSPGSHTEAFF; DNA: TGTGCCAGCAGTCCAGGGTCACACACTGAAGCTTTCTTT
J: TRBJ1-5; size: few; V: TRBV18; D: -; CDR3: CASSPRGGTNQPQHF; DNA: TGTGCCAGCTCACCTCGTGGGGGTACCAATCAGCCCCAGCATTTT
J: TRBJ2-7; size: -; V: TRBV6-5; D: -; CDR3: CASSYLRASSYEQYF; DNA: TGTGCCAGCAGTTACCTTCGGGCCAGCTCCTACGAGCAGTACTTC
J: TRBJ2-6; size: once; V: TRBV4-3; D: -; CDR3: CASSQDGGAGANVLTF; DNA: TGCGCCAGCAGCCAAGATGGAGGGGCTGGGGCCAACGTCCTGACTTTC
J: TRBJ1-3; size: -; V: TRBV27; D: -; CDR3: CASHRGDTPGNTIYF; DNA: TGTGCCAGTCACCGAGGGGACACCCCTGGAAACACCATATATTTT
J: TRBJ1-5; size: few; V: TRBV7-6; D: -; CDR3: CASSRQEGQPQHF; DNA: TGTGCCAGCAGCAGACAGGAAGGTCAGCCCCAGCATTTT
J: TRBJ1-6; size: -; V: TRBV4-1; D: TRBD1; CDR3: CASSQEGQGSRPLHF; DNA: TGCGCCAGCAGCCAGGAAGGACAGGGTTCGAGACCCCTCCACTTT